The clone carrying this T cell receptor (beta chain) was seen at least ten times. As yet, its antigen is unknown. These data originate in a study of T cells in Graves' hyperthyroidism and ophthalmopathy. Study observations and caveats: The model foresaw ophthalmopathy a median around 6.4 months prior to onset. Most thyroid clonotypes expanded above 0.001 appeared in blood too.

Template material for amplifying TCR beta CDR3 regions consisted of RNA transcripts. Primed by the HTBI set, a first-round RT-PCR was run on the TCR CDR3. Each CDR3 protein gets one entry after TCRdb re-called the multiplex PCR reads with MiXCR. The sample yields some 510,000 distinct CDR3 sequences, roughly 20% seen once. The diagnostic basis comprised clinical symptoms, serum thyroxine and TRAb, thyroid ultrasound and orbital computed tomography. The receptor was derived from a man aged 18-30 years with Graves' hyperthyroidism. Sequencing was done on a sample of blood.

The CDR3 loop reads CASSPRQRQGARNQPQHF. The CDR3 nucleotides are TGTGCCAGCAGTCCCCGCCAGCGACAGGGGGCAAGAAATCAGCCCCAGCATTTT. The chain recombines TRBV6-4 with TRBJ1-5; 10 nucleotides agree with TRBD1. The V gene's germline CDR1 is MRHNA and CDR2 SNTAGT. V lost 5 bases to trimming and J lost 4 bases; unmatched junction nucleotides: 14. The CDR3 sequence is 18 residues long.